A single sample gave rise to the 10 T cell receptor beta chains below, sequenced in a study of T-cell reconstitution after alpha-beta-depleted transplantation in children. The library targeted TCRbeta and was prepared with unique molecular identifiers. Using its own MiXCR run on the PCR reads, TCRdb lists one record per CDR3 protein. The table has around 420,000 distinct CDR3 sequences, around 15% seen once. Sequences were derived from PBMCs, mostly from graft donor cells, sampled 360 days after TCRalphabeta/CD19-depleted stem cell transplant. These receptors were taken from a boy under two years old who had a stem cell transplant for Wiskott-Aldrich syndrome, so the T cells may come from the graft donor.

In its sample, this clonotype was seen a few times. The gene calls are TRBV6-5 and TRBJ2-1; D is unresolved. Trimming took 2 bases from V and 7 from J, leaving 9 bases between them. In germline, CDR1 is MNHEY, CDR2 SVGAGI. The length of the CDR3 is 13 residues. CDR3 region: CASSYPLSNEQFF. The CDR3 DNA is TGTGCCAGCAGTTACCCCCTATCGAATGAGCAGTTCTTC.

This rearrangement joins TRBV7-2 to TRBJ2-2, with 8 positions matching TRBD1. Germline values: CDR1 SGHTA, CDR2 FQGNSA. With V trimmed by 6 bases and J by 4 bases, 13 bases remained unmatched. This CDR3 spans 17 amino acids. The CDR3 sequence: CASRKQGGRVITGELFF. In DNA, the CDR3 is TGTGCCAGCAGGAAACAGGGGGGAAGGGTAATCACCGGGGAGCTGTTTTTT.

The chain employs TRBV13 and TRBJ2-3, with D perhaps TRBD2 (6 bases). Deletions cut 5 bases from V and 4 bases from J, with 19 bases between. CDR3 length equals 16 residues. Looked up from germline, CDR1 is PRHDT and CDR2 is FYEKMQ (reference sequence). CDR3 sequence: CASSGGTLGKPDTQYF. The CDR3 DNA sequence: TGTGCCAGCAGCGGAGGGACCTTAGGGAAGCCAGATACGCAGTATTTT.

The J gene is TRBJ2-7, the V gene TRBV15; 8 bases are a match to TRBD2. Germline CDR1 reads LNHNV; CDR2 reads YYDKDF (reference sequence). The CDR3 totals 15 residues. J gave up 7 bases and V 2 bases, and 10 bases lay outside the gene matches. CDR3 loop: CATSRKIAGLGEQYF. In DNA, the CDR3 is TGTGCCACCAGCAGAAAAATAGCGGGACTCGGAGAGCAGTACTTC. Drawing the rest from reference TRBV15 and TRBJ2-7, the complete variable domain is DAMVIQNPRYQVTQFGKPVTLSCSQTLNHNVMYWYQQKSSQAPKLLFHYYDKDFNNEADTPDNFQSRRPNTSFCFLDIRSPGLGDTAMYLCATSRKIAGLGEQYFGPGTRLTVT.

This clonotype has a handful of counts. The chain recombines TRBV6-5 with TRBJ2-3; possibly TRBD2 for D (5 bases). The CDR3 runs 14 residues. Per germline, CDR1 MNHEY and CDR2 SVGAGI. Trimming shortened V by 0 bases and J by 6 bases, and 10 bases separated the two germline ends. The CDR3 DNA sequence: TGTGCCAGCAGTTACTCGGAGGTGGCGGATACGCAGTATTTT. This sequence encodes CASSYSEVADTQYF.

The CDR3 nucleotides read TGTGCCATCAGCGACTGGACTAGCGGGAGGGGAGAGCAGTACTTC. Translated: CAISDWTSGRGEQYF. The chain uses TRBV10-3 and TRBJ2-7; TRBD2 agrees at 15 bases. Germline lookup yields CDR1 ENHRY and CDR2 SYGVKD. The CDR3 loop spans 15 amino acids. With 6 bases clipped from V and 7 bases from J, the junction kept 7 bases outside the gene matches.

The chain joins TRBV25-1 to TRBJ2-7; 9 bases line up with TRBD1. Per germline, CDR1 MGHDK and CDR2 SYGVNS. Trimming at V came to 4 bases and at J to 3 bases, leaving 4 bases not matched to a gene. This CDR3 has 14 residues. CDR3 DNA: TGTGCCAGCAGTGCCAGACAGGGGGACTACGAGCAGTACTTC. Protein: CASSARQGDYEQYF.

V and J are TRBV9 and TRBJ1-5, with no clear D. Germline V gives CDR1 SGDLS, CDR2 YYNGEE. Trimming shortened V by 0 bases and J by 3 bases, and 10 bases separated the two germline ends. The CDR3 has 15 amino acids. This CDR3 reads CASSVGGGHNQPQHF. CDR3 in DNA: TGTGCCAGCAGCGTAGGGGGAGGGCACAATCAGCCCCAGCATTTT.

This clonotype was recorded at least ten times. The chain links TRBV5-1 to TRBJ2-1; 10 nucleotides agree with TRBD2. The V gene end was trimmed by 0 bases and the J gene end by 9 bases; junction bases not matched to a gene: 9. Germline CDR1 is SGHRS and CDR2 is YFSETQ. The CDR3 length is 16 residues. Here the CDR3 DNA reads TGCGCCAGCAGCTTGGCACTAGCGGGGAAAAGGGGTGAGCAGTTCTTC. Translating it yields CASSLALAGKRGEQFF.

V and J are TRBV29-1 and TRBJ1-3; D is uncertain. V was shortened by 2 bases and J by 4 bases, with 3 bases between the two germline ends. The CDR3 runs to 11 residues. From germline, CDR1 is SQVTM and CDR2 ANQGSEA. The CDR3 DNA reads as TGCAGCGTTGAACTAGGAAACACCATATATTTT. It specifies CSVELGNTIYF.